One and the same sample provided the 30 T cell receptor beta chains below, sequenced in a study of blood T cell repertoires in COVID-19. TCRdb keeps only in-frame clones here, not all; method: immunoSEQ multiplex PCR. The table lists around 380,000 clones, more than 75% of them singletons. Sequenced material: peripheral blood. These receptors were collected from a human donor with acute or convalescent COVID-19. The donor label of this sample is uncertain.

This chain links TRBV3-1 (or the pseudogene TRBV3-2) with TRBJ2-5; tentatively, D is TRBD2 (5 bases). Germline V gene lookup returns CDR1 LGHDT and CDR2 YNNKEL (reference sequence). Trimming removed 1 base at V and 1 base at J, with 13 bases between. This CDR3 is 16 amino acids long. The CDR3 DNA follows: TGTGCCAGCAGCCAAGGGGTCGCGGGCCGCCAAGAGACCCAGTACTTC. Its protein product is CASSQGVAGRQETQYF.

In this sample, this clone turned up a few times. CDR3 amino acids: CASSELGGGFSPLHF. The CDR3 bases are TGTGCCAGCAGTGAACTAGGGGGGGGATTTTCACCCCTCCACTTT. The chain combines TRBV2 with TRBJ1-6, with D maybe TRBD1 (6 bases). Per germline, CDR1 SNHLY and CDR2 FYNNEI. The CDR3 loop spans 15 amino acids. The ends were cut back, 2 bases at V and 9 bases at J, with 14 bases in the middle.

In the case of this clone: Other DNA sequences in the same sample also yield this CDR3. The V gene is TRBV9, the J gene TRBJ2-7; 10 bases are a match to TRBD1. Trimming took 0 bases from V and 2 from J; bases not matched to a gene: 2. Germline assignment: CDR1 SGDLS and CDR2 YYNGEE. The CDR3 loop spans 15 amino acids. The CDR3 here is CASSVAGTGAYEQYF. The CDR3 nucleotides are TGTGCCAGCAGCGTAGCCGGGACAGGGGCCTACGAGCAGTACTTC.

J is TRBJ1-1 and V is TRBV6-6; D possibly corresponds to TRBD1 (5 bases). V was trimmed by 3 bases and J by 4 bases, leaving 18 bases between them. The CDR3 totals 16 residues. Germline CDR1 is MNHNY and CDR2 is SVGAGI (reference sequence). The CDR3 bases are TGTGCCAGCAGTTATGTCGGCAGCGGGGGGGGCACTGAAGCTTTCTTT. Translated, it gives CASSYVGSGGGTEAFF.

The chain is built from TRBV6-5 and TRBJ1-5, with D perhaps TRBD1 (6 bases). Germline CDR1 MNHEY, CDR2 SVGAGI. The V and J ends lost 6 bases and 7 bases respectively, with 10 bases between them. CDR3 length equals 12 residues. This chain's CDR3 is CASSLTGQPQHF. The CDR3 DNA reads TGTGCCAGCAGCTTAACAGGGCAGCCCCAGCATTTT.

This chain links TRBV6-5 with TRBJ2-2; D is undetermined. This CDR3 has 15 residues. V lost 8 bases to trimming and J lost 0 bases, with 13 bases between them. The germline V gene encodes CDR1 MNHEY and CDR2 SVGAGI. The CDR3 here is CASLWQVANTGELFF. CDR3 sequence (DNA): TGTGCCAGCCTATGGCAGGTAGCGAACACCGGGGAGCTGTTTTTT.

J is TRBJ1-2 and V is TRBV20-1; 7 bases match TRBD1. Germline CDR1 reads DFQATT; CDR2 reads SNEGSKA (reference sequence). With V trimmed by 3 bases and J by 8 bases, 15 bases remained unmatched. The CDR3 is 15 residues long. This chain's CDR3 is CSASALVRGERGYTF. In DNA, the CDR3 is TGCAGTGCTAGTGCGCTCGTCAGGGGGGAAAGGGGCTACACCTTC.

J is TRBJ2-2 and V is TRBV3-1 (or the pseudogene TRBV3-2); a possible D gene is TRBD2 (5 bases). Trimming cost V 8 bases and J 3 bases, with 7 bases left between them. The CDR3 length is 12 residues. Germline CDR1 reads LGHDT; CDR2 reads YNNKEL (reference sequence). CDR3 DNA: TGTGCCAGCGGACTTTACACCGGGGAGCTGTTTTTT. The encoded protein is CASGLYTGELFF.

The chain carries TRBV5-5 and TRBJ2-3; D is ambiguous. V lost 1 base to trimming and J lost 4 bases, with 7 bases between them. This CDR3 contains 13 residues. CDR1 and CDR2 (germline): SGHKS, YYEKEE (reference sequence). CDR3 residues: CASSLRSPDTQYF. The CDR3 DNA follows: TGTGCCAGCAGCTTGAGGAGCCCAGATACGCAGTATTTT.

The V call is TRBV20-1, the J call TRBJ1-1; no clear D gene. Per the germline V gene, CDR1 is DFQATT and CDR2 is SNEGSKA (reference sequence). Trimming left V 5 bases short and J 1 base short, with 5 bases between. This CDR3 is 11 amino acids long. CDR3 nucleotides: TGCAGTGCTTGGAGGAACACTGAAGCTTTCTTT. It encodes CSAWRNTEAFF.

The rearrangement links TRBV29-1 to TRBJ1-5; 12 bases line up with TRBD1. Germline CDR1 is SQVTM and CDR2 is ANQGSEA. Trimming cost V 6 bases and J 3 bases; bases outside gene matches: 6. The CDR3 consists of 15 residues. In nucleotides, the CDR3 is TGCAGCGTCTACGGGACAGGGGGCACCAATCAGCCCCAGCATTTT. Protein: CSVYGTGGTNQPQHF.

The rearrangement links TRBV19 to TRBJ2-2; 8 bases are shared with TRBD2. Germline-derived CDR1 and CDR2 are LNHDA and SQIVND (reference sequence). J gave up 5 bases and V 6 bases, and 8 bases lay outside the gene matches. This CDR3 spans 15 amino acids. The CDR3 nucleotides are TGTGCCAGTAGCCCGGGGGGGGGCCGAACCGGGGAGCTGTTTTTT. It translates to CASSPGGGRTGELFF.

The chain is built from TRBV2 and TRBJ2-7, with 9 bases matching TRBD1. The germline V gene encodes CDR1 SNHLY and CDR2 FYNNEI. J lost 4 bases, V lost 6 bases, and 10 bases had no gene match. There are 15 residues in the CDR3. The CDR3 sequence is CASRGRDRAYYEQYF. In nucleotides, the CDR3 is TGTGCCAGCAGGGGCCGGGACAGGGCTTATTACGAGCAGTACTTC.

This rearrangement joins TRBV4-1 to TRBJ2-7; unclear D gene. Trimming left V 0 bases short and J 2 bases short, with 5 bases between. The CDR3 length is 13 residues. Germline CDR1 MGHRA, CDR2 YSYEKL. For the CDR3, the DNA is TGCGCCAGCAGCCAAGATATTACCTACGAGCAGTACTTC. This codes for CASSQDITYEQYF.

This rearrangement joins TRBV29-1 to TRBJ1-2; tentatively, D is TRBD1 (5 bases). Germline CDR1 and CDR2: SQVTM and ANQGSEA. Trimming left V 0 bases short and J 6 bases short, with 14 bases between. CDR3 size: 14 residues. The chain's CDR3 is CSVEDRRARHGYTF. The CDR3, as DNA: TGCAGCGTTGAAGATCGCAGGGCCAGACATGGCTACACCTTC.

V gene TRBV27 combines with J gene TRBJ1-2, with TRBD1 matching 10 bases. The CDR3 contains 13 residues. Germline-derived CDR1 and CDR2 are MNHEY and SMNVEV (reference sequence). J gave up 8 bases and V 6 bases, and 6 bases lay outside the gene matches. CDR3 bases: TGTGCCAGCAGCCGGGGGACAGGGGTCGGCTACACCTTC. This gives the protein CASSRGTGVGYTF.

This rearrangement joins TRBV6-5 to TRBJ2-7, with D maybe TRBD1 (6 bases). The CDR3 is 14 amino acids. The V gene lost 7 bases and the J gene lost 3 bases, with 16 bases spanning the gap. Germline CDR1 is MNHEY and CDR2 is SVGAGI. CDR3 nucleotide sequence: TGTGCCAGCATAACCGGGACAACACGCTACGAGCAGTACTTC. Encoded protein: CASITGTTRYEQYF.

The chain uses TRBV14 and TRBJ2-1; D may be TRBD2 (6 bases). The CDR3 sequence is 13 residues long. Trimming shortened V by 6 bases and J by 8 bases, and 14 bases separated the two germline ends. The germline gives CDR1 SGHDN, CDR2 FVKESK. The CDR3 DNA follows: TGTGCCAGCAGTCGCCGGTGGGAGGATGAGCAGTTCTTC. Translation gives CASSRRWEDEQFF.

The chain links TRBV5-4 to TRBJ2-1; TRBD1 agrees at 8 bases. The CDR3 has 16 amino acids. CDR1 and CDR2 (germline): SGHNT, YYREEE (reference sequence). With V trimmed by 4 bases and J by 2 bases, 8 bases remained unmatched. CDR3 nucleotide sequence: TGTGCCAGCAGCGTCCGGACAGGGCGGACCTACAATGAGCAGTTCTTC. This codes for CASSVRTGRTYNEQFF.

This clone was recorded once. The rearrangement uses TRBV5-5 and TRBJ1-3, with TRBD1 matching over 10 bases. CDR1 SGHKS and CDR2 YYEKEE come from the germline V gene (reference sequence). The CDR3 runs 15 residues. Trimming took 3 bases from V and 2 from J; bases not matched to a gene: 2. CDR3 amino acids: CASSYGTGAGNTIYF. CDR3 coding DNA: TGTGCCAGCAGCTACGGGACAGGGGCTGGAAACACCATATATTTT.

V is TRBV29-1 and J is TRBJ1-1; D gene unclear. Germline CDR1 and CDR2: SQVTM and ANQGSEA. The V end lost 4 bases, the J end lost 1 base, and 10 bases lay between the germline ends. CDR3 size: 13 residues. This CDR3 is CSVGLVPNTEAFF. In DNA form, the CDR3 reads TGCAGCGTTGGGCTGGTGCCGAACACTGAAGCTTTCTTT.

The chain has TRBV30 and TRBJ1-5, with TRBD1 matching 9 bases. The germline V gene has CDR1 GTSNPN and CDR2 SVGIG (reference sequence). After removal of 2 bases from V and 7 bases from J, the junction contained 6 bases not matched to a gene. This CDR3 region has 14 residues. Here the CDR3 DNA reads TGTGCCTGGAGTAAAGACAGGGGGGTCCAGCCCCAGCATTTT. Translation gives CAWSKDRGVQPQHF.

This CDR3 reads CASSLNTLGQQAPPNTEAFF. The CDR3 coding sequence is TGTGCCAGCAGCCTAAACACGTTGGGCCAACAGGCGCCCCCGAACACTGAAGCTTTCTTT. This chain joins TRBV7-6 and TRBJ1-1; TRBD1 might be the D (5 bases). The ends were cut back, 5 bases at V and 1 base at J, with 29 bases in the middle. Germline CDR1 reads SGHVS; CDR2 reads FNYEAQ. The CDR3 is 20 amino acids.

This clone was detected once. The V and J genes are TRBV2 and TRBJ2-7; perhaps TRBD1 as D (6 bases). Germline V gene sequence: CDR1 SNHLY, CDR2 FYNNEI. The CDR3 contains 13 residues. Trimming stripped 6 bases from V and 6 bases from J, with 15 bases between. The CDR3 is CASRPDQGFEQYF. CDR3 nucleotide sequence: TGTGCCAGCAGACCGGACCAGGGGTTCGAGCAGTACTTC.

The chain couples TRBV4-1 to TRBJ1-2; D is undetermined. Germline V gives CDR1 MGHRA, CDR2 YSYEKL. V was cut by 0 bases and J by 4 bases, with 12 bases left in between. The CDR3 extends over 15 amino acids. CDR3: CASSQDASGSYGYTF. DNA of the CDR3: TGCGCCAGCAGCCAAGATGCCTCGGGAAGCTATGGCTACACCTTC.

The V and J genes are TRBV7-9 and TRBJ1-2; TRBD1 aligns across 9 bases. CDR3 length: 13 amino acids. With V trimmed by 4 bases and J by 7 bases, 4 bases remained unmatched. Germline V gene sequence: CDR1 SEHNR, CDR2 FQNEAQ (reference sequence). CDR3 DNA sequence: TGTGCCAGCAGCTCACCGGGACAGGGTGGCTACACCTTC. Protein: CASSSPGQGGYTF.

This clone was picked up a small number of times. The rearrangement joins TRBV28 to TRBJ1-2; perhaps TRBD1 as D (6 bases). The CDR3 is 14 residues long. CDR1 is MDHEN and CDR2 is SYDVKM in the germline V gene. The V end lost 3 bases, the J end lost 8 bases, and 16 bases lay between the germline ends. CDR3 DNA sequence: TGTGCCAGCAGTTTCTCAGGGGCAAGTCTCGGCTACACCTTC. Its protein is CASSFSGASLGYTF.

A remark on this clone: The identical CDR3 is also encoded by other nucleotide sequences in the sample. The CDR3 DNA reads TGTGCCAGTAGTATCTCTAGCAATCAGCCCCAGCATTTT. As protein: CASSISSNQPQHF. V gene TRBV19 combines with J gene TRBJ1-5, with D hard to call. This CDR3 has 13 residues. Deletions cut 3 bases from V and 0 bases from J, with 3 bases between. The V gene's germline CDR1 is LNHDA and CDR2 SQIVND (reference sequence).

DNA for the CDR3: TGTGCCTGGAGTGGGGGGGGTAATTCACCCCTCCACTTT. Translated, it gives CAWSGGGNSPLHF. The chain employs TRBV30 and TRBJ1-6; TRBD1 is a possible D gene (5 bases). Trimming shortened V by 1 base and J by 6 bases, and 7 bases separated the two germline ends. The CDR3 has 13 residues. Germline V gene sequence: CDR1 GTSNPN, CDR2 SVGIG (reference sequence).

This clone was picked up a small number of times. CDR3 DNA sequence: TGTGCCAGCAGTGAAAGTCTAGTCTACGAGCAGTACTTC. Translating gives CASSESLVYEQYF. V and J are TRBV6-1 and TRBJ2-7; D uncertain. V was clipped by 2 bases and J by 3 bases, with 8 bases between them. The CDR3 consists of 13 residues. The germline gives CDR1 MNHNS, CDR2 SASEGT.